A single TCR beta chain is shown here with its context. The target antigen is unknown. This sample is part of a study of shared clonotypes between healthy human individuals. Study-wide results and limits: Researchers sampled blood only, noting tissue repertoires likely differ.

The CDR3 runs 14 residues. Germline V lookup: CDR1 KGHSH, CDR2 LQKENI. V was clipped by 2 bases and J by 6 bases, with 13 bases between them. This table comes from immunoSEQ multiplex PCR, and its TCRdb copy is limited to in-frame clones, with some not included. The sample lists approximately 1,000,000 clones; 70% to 80% were seen once. The receptor was isolated from a man between 18 and 29 years old in good health. Some clones in this sample may be carry-over from other donors' samples. Sequencing was done on a sample of memory CD4+ T cells from PBMCs. Indicated subset: CD45RA-negative fraction. The chain links TRBV18 to TRBJ1-2; TRBD1 is a possible D gene (5 bases). CDR3 protein: CASSPISRADGYTF. CDR3 bases: TGTGCCAGCTCACCAATCTCCAGGGCGGATGGCTACACCTTC.